This T cell receptor (beta chain) stems from a study of naive and memory T cell subsets. Two oligonucleotides, mixed equimolar, formed the beta constant-region primer covering TRBC1 and TRBC2. TCRdb passed the UMI-ligation and nested PCR reads through MiXCR, listing each CDR3 protein once. The top ten clones hold approximately 0.15% of a sample with around 160,000 distinct CDR3 sequences, about a sixth of them seen once. Trimming pared 0 bases from V and 4 bases from J, leaving 4 bases between. There are 13 residues in the CDR3. The germline CDR1 and CDR2 sequences are SGHNT and YENEEA. Findings and limits, study-wide: Activation and differentiation may alter RNA-based TCR counts. Diversity fell and Gini index rose from naive through CM, EM, EMRA.

A few counts support this clonotype. The antigen is unknown. The gene calls are TRBV11-3 and TRBJ2-1; D not resolved. Sequencing input: naive CD4+ T cells from blood. The receptor was derived from a human donor in good health. CDR3 coding DNA: TGTGCCAGCAGCTTAGAGGCGTACAATGAGCAGTTCTTC. Its protein product is CASSLEAYNEQFF.